These 19 T cell receptor beta chains originate from one sample sequenced in a study of T cell changes during pregnancy in multiple sclerosis. TCRdb keeps only in-frame clones here, not all; method: immunoSEQ multiplex PCR. Found here are about 50,000 clones, more than 85% of them singletons; the top ten hold around 8.1%. The sample in question was CD8+ T cells from peripheral blood mononuclear cells, obtained after pregnancy. Source of these receptors: a female donor with multiple sclerosis, enrolled in a pregnancy study.

This chain joins TRBV6-1 and TRBJ2-7; 7 nucleotides align to TRBD2. CDR1 is MNHNS and CDR2 is SASEGT in the germline V gene. The CDR3 is 14 amino acids. V gave up 6 bases and J gave up 0 bases; unmatched junction bases: 5. Written as DNA, the CDR3 is TGTGCCAGCAGCTTCGGACTAGACTCCTACGAGCAGTACTTC. Its protein product is CASSFGLDSYEQYF.

V and J are TRBV27 and TRBJ2-7, with a weak D call TRBD2 (5 bases). CDR1 is MNHEY and CDR2 is SMNVEV in the germline V gene (reference sequence). The V and J ends lost 3 bases and 3 bases respectively, with 12 bases between them. The CDR3 contains 14 residues. CDR3 sequence: CASSLRGRLYEQYF. The DNA for the CDR3 is TGTGCCAGCAGTTTGAGAGGGCGCCTCTACGAGCAGTACTTC.

V gene TRBV7-8 combines with J gene TRBJ1-1; TRBD1 aligns across 9 bases. V was pared by 5 bases and J by 0 bases, with 7 bases of the junction left unmatched. Germline CDR1 and CDR2: SGHVS and FQNEAQ. The CDR3 covers 16 residues. Here the CDR3 reads CASSPQTGGMNTEAFF. The CDR3 DNA follows: TGTGCCAGCAGCCCGCAGACAGGGGGAATGAACACTGAAGCTTTCTTT.

V is TRBV4-3 and J is TRBJ1-2, with 8 bases identical to TRBD1. The CDR3 sequence is 15 residues long. Trimming at V came to 1 base and at J to 4 bases, leaving 5 bases not matched to a gene. CDR1 and CDR2 from the germline V gene are LGHNA and YSLEER. CDR3 sequence reads: CASSQVPTGAYGYTF. The CDR3 nucleotides are TGCGCCAGCAGCCAAGTCCCGACAGGGGCCTATGGCTACACCTTC.

This clone was counted a single time. This sequence joins TRBV30 and TRBJ1-5; possible D gene TRBD1, 6 bases. Trimming removed 2 bases from V and 2 bases from J, with 10 bases in between. The CDR3 loop spans 14 amino acids. CDR1 GTSNPN and CDR2 SVGIG come from the germline V gene (reference sequence). CDR3 loop: CAWSSGVGNQPQHF. CDR3 coding DNA: TGTGCCTGGAGTTCAGGGGTGGGCAATCAGCCCCAGCATTTT.

V usage is TRBV7-7 and J usage is TRBJ2-5; 7 nucleotides agree with TRBD1. The length of the CDR3 is 15 residues. V shed 6 bases, J shed 5 bases, and the junction held 12 bases outside the gene matches. Per germline, CDR1 SSHAT and CDR2 FNYEAQ (reference sequence). CDR3: CASSNPTGSPETQYF. CDR3 coding DNA: TGTGCCAGCAGTAACCCGACAGGGTCACCGGAGACCCAGTACTTC.

As concerns this clone: A read error may produce the germline difference seen at one junction end. The CDR3 region is CASSLTSGRVF. The CDR3 coding sequence is TGTGCCAGCAGTCTGACTAGCGGGAGGGTCTTC. The chain employs TRBV6-1 and TRBJ2-1; 14 bases map to TRBD2. Germline V gives CDR1 MNHNS, CDR2 SASEGT. The CDR3 runs 11 residues.

The rearrangement uses TRBV29-1 and TRBJ1-2; D remains unclear. CDR3 length equals 13 residues. The ends were cut back, 4 bases at V and 2 bases at J, with 11 bases in the middle. Germline loops: CDR1 SQVTM, CDR2 ANQGSEA. The CDR3 loop reads CSVVSPVNYGYTF. The CDR3 coding sequence is TGCAGCGTTGTGTCTCCGGTGAACTATGGCTACACCTTC.

Only one count was recorded for this clone. The chain has TRBV5-1 and TRBJ2-5, with 7 positions matching TRBD1. V lost 2 bases and J lost 3; bases outside the gene matches: 16. The CDR3 runs to 18 residues. CDR1 is SGHRS and CDR2 is YFSETQ in the germline V gene. Here the CDR3 reads CASSFLPVEGAVEETQYF. CDR3 DNA: TGCGCCAGCAGCTTTTTGCCGGTAGAGGGGGCGGTTGAAGAGACCCAGTACTTC. The variable domain in full, with the rest retrieved from reference TRBV5-1 and TRBJ2-5, is KAGVTQTPRYLIKTRGQQVTLSCSPISGHRSVSWYQQTPGQGLQFLFEYFSETQRNKGNFPGRFSGRQFSNSRSEMNVSTLELGDSALYLCASSFLPVEGAVEETQYFGPGTRLLVL.

This clone was counted at least ten times. The J gene is TRBJ2-1, the V gene TRBV5-3; 11 nucleotides match TRBD2. TRBV5-3 falls under the ORF class, with uncertain function. Germline trimming cut 1 base from V and 7 bases from J; bases unmatched to any gene: 4. CDR3 length: 15 amino acids. The CDR3 here is CARSLRTSGCNEQFF. The CDR3, as DNA: TGTGCCAGAAGCTTGAGGACTAGCGGGTGTAATGAGCAGTTCTTC.

The chain employs TRBV6-6 and TRBJ1-1; the D gene is possibly TRBD1 (6 bases). The germline V and J ends were trimmed by 6 bases and 1 base, with 12 bases remaining between them. This CDR3 has 14 amino acids. CDR1 MNHNY and CDR2 SVGAGI come from the germline V gene (reference sequence). The CDR3 DNA reads as TGTGCCAGCAGACTCTCGACAGGGAACACTGAAGCTTTCTTT. Translated, it gives CASRLSTGNTEAFF.

The chain carries TRBV6-5 and TRBJ1-2; 8 positions agree with TRBD1. The germline gives CDR1 MNHEY, CDR2 SVGAGI. The CDR3 is 15 amino acids. Trimming removed 0 bases from V and 8 bases from J; junction bases left unmatched: 8. The CDR3 DNA sequence: TGTGCCAGCAGTTACTCGACAGGGGCGCTACAAGGCTACACCTTC. Its translation is CASSYSTGALQGYTF.

By share of the sample, this clone is medium-sized. The germline gene is not matched at one end of the junction; a read error may be the cause. The rearrangement links TRBV19 to TRBJ2-1; D may be TRBD2 (5 bases). CDR3 length equals 13 residues. CDR1 and CDR2 (germline): LNHDA, SQIVND (reference sequence). CDR3 residues: CASSIGVGNEQFF. The CDR3, as DNA: TGTGCCAGCAGTATCGGGGTAGGGAATGAGCAGTTCTTC.

The chain recombines TRBV10-2 with TRBJ1-2; D might be TRBD1 (6 bases). The V gene's germline CDR1 is WSHSY and CDR2 SAAADI. The V gene lost 5 bases and the J gene lost 6 bases, with 13 bases spanning the gap. The CDR3 consists of 13 residues. CDR3 loop: CASSLAGADGYTF. CDR3 sequence (DNA): TGCGCCAGCAGTTTGGCAGGGGCGGATGGCTACACCTTC.

In this sample, this clone turned up once. The J gene is TRBJ2-3, the V gene TRBV11-1, with D possibly matching TRBD2 (6 bases). Germline V gene lookup returns CDR1 SGHAT and CDR2 FQDESV (reference sequence). This CDR3 is 14 amino acids long. The V end was cut by 2 bases, the J end by 2 bases, with 8 bases between. In DNA form, the CDR3 reads TGTGCCAGCAGCTTAACGGGGGACACAGATACGCAGTATTTT. Translating gives CASSLTGDTDTQYF. Based on the CDR3 plus reference TRBV11-1 and TRBJ2-3, the full variable domain is EAEVAQSPRYKITEKSQAVAFWCDPISGHATLYWYRQILGQGPELLVQFQDESVVDDSQLPKDRFSAERLKGVDSTLKIQPAELGDSAMYLCASSLTGDTDTQYFGPGTRLTVL.

In nucleotides, the CDR3 is TGTGCCAGCAGCTTAGAGGCTAGCGGGGGTATAACCCAGTACTTC. It translates to CASSLEASGGITQYF. This sequence joins TRBV7-8 and TRBJ2-5; 10 nucleotides agree with TRBD2. Trimming at V came to 1 base and at J to 8 bases, leaving 7 bases not matched to a gene. The CDR3 runs 15 residues. CDR1 SGHVS and CDR2 FQNEAQ come from the germline V gene.

The rearrangement links TRBV9 to TRBJ2-7; 11 bases match TRBD1. In germline, CDR1 is SGDLS, CDR2 YYNGEE. V gave up 0 bases and J gave up 4 bases; unmatched junction bases: 3. CDR3 length: 15 residues. CDR3 loop: CASSVEGTGGYEQYF. CDR3 nucleotides: TGTGCCAGCAGCGTAGAGGGGACAGGGGGTTACGAGCAGTACTTC.

This sequence joins TRBV9 and TRBJ2-1, with 12 nucleotides matching TRBD2. CDR1 and CDR2 from the germline V gene are SGDLS and YYNGEE. This CDR3 has 15 amino acids. V trimming: 4 bases; J trimming: 7 bases; junction bases outside the gene matches: 6. CDR3 sequence reads: CASSPSGGAGNEQFF. For the CDR3, the DNA is TGTGCCAGCAGCCCTAGCGGGGGGGCGGGGAATGAGCAGTTCTTC.

V is TRBV6-4 and J is TRBJ2-3, with 9 bases identical to TRBD1. CDR1 and CDR2 (germline): MRHNA, SNTAGT. Trimming cost V 6 bases and J 2 bases; bases outside gene matches: 3. The CDR3 has 14 residues. The CDR3 sequence is CASSRDRDTDTQYF. The DNA for the CDR3 is TGTGCCAGCAGCCGGGACAGGGACACAGATACGCAGTATTTT.